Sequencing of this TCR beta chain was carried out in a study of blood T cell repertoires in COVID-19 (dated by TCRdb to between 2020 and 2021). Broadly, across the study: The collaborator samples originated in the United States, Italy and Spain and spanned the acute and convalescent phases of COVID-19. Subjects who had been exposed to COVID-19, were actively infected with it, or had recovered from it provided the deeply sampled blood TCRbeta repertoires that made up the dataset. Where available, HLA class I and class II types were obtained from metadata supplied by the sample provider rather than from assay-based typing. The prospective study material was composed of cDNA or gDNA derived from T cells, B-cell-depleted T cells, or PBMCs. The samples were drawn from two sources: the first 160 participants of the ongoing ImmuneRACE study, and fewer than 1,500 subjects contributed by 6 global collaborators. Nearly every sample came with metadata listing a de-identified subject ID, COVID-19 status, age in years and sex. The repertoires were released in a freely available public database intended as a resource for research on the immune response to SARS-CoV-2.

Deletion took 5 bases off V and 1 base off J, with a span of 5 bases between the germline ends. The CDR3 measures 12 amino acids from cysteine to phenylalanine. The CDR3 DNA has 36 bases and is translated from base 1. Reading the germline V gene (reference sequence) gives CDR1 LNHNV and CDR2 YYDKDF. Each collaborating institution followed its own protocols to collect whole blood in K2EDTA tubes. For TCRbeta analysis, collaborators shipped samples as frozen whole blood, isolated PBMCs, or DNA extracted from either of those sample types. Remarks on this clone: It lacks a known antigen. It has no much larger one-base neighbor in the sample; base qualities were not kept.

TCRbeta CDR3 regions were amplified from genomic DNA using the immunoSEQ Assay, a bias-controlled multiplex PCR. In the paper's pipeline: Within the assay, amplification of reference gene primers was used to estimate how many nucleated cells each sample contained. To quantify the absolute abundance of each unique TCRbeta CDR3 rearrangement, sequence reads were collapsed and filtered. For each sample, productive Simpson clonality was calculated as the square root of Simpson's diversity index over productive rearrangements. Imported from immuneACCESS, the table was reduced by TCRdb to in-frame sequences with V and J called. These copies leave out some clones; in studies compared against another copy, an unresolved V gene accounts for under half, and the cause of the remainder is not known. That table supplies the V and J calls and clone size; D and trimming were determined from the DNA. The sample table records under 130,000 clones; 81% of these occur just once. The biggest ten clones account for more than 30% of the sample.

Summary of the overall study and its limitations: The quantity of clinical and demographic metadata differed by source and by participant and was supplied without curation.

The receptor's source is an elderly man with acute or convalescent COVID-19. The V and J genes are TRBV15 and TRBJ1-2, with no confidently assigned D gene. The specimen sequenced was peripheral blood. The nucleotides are TGTGCCACCAGCGCCTATAACTATGGCTACACCTTC. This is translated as CATSAYNYGYTF. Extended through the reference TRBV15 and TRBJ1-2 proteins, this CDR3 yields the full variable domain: DAMVIQNPRYQVTQFGKPVTLSCSQTLNHNVMYWYQQKSSQAPKLLFHYYDKDFNNEADTPDNFQSRRPNTSFCFLDIRSPGLGDTAMYLCATSAYNYGYTFGSGTRLTVV.